The text below deals with one T cell receptor beta chain. TCRdb's copy holds only in-frame clones and misses some; the assay was immunoSEQ multiplex PCR. The table lists about 140,000 clones, around 82% of them singletons. This sample is part of a study of blood T cell repertoires in COVID-19. Study as a whole: Italy, Spain and the United States were the sources of the convalescent and acute COVID-19 samples. PBMCs, B-cell-depleted T cells, or T cells provided the cDNA or gDNA that made up the material.

J lost 5 bases, V lost 5 bases, and 9 bases had no gene match. The germline gives CDR1 MDHEN, CDR2 SYDVKM. This CDR3 has 15 residues. V gene TRBV28 combines with J gene TRBJ2-7, with 10 bases that match TRBD1. This TCR came from a human donor in a cohort sampled during active COVID-19. Sequenced sample: peripheral blood. The CDR3 DNA reads TGTGCCAGCAGTGCCTTGACAGGGGGCAGCGACGAGCAGTACTTC. Amino acids: CASSALTGGSDEQYF.